This TCR beta chain appears in the sequencing data of a study of shared T cell receptors in the human thymus. Trimming cost V 1 base and J 7 bases; bases outside gene matches: 10. The CDR3 spans 17 residues. Looked up from germline, CDR1 is SGHDT and CDR2 is YYEEEE. TCRdb's copy holds only in-frame clones and misses some; the assay was immunoSEQ multiplex PCR. The sample holds roughly 700,000 clones, more than 75% seen once. These same data were also listed under a study on human thymus T cells. As reported in that work: Having corrective surgery for congenital heart defects, healthy Finnish infants were the ones who donated. What appeared biased in thymic and blood repertoires was the usage of V and J genes. Highly overlapping thymic repertoires among unrelated individuals were reported in related research.

The sample comprised thymocytes. This TCR derives from a boy in the first two years of life with a congenital heart defect. The genes are TRBV5-6 and TRBJ2-2; TRBD2 aligns across 10 bases. CDR3 nucleotides: TGTGCCAGCAGCTTGTTCCCTAGCGGGAGATCTGGCGGGGAGCTGTTTTTT. It specifies CASSLFPSGRSGGELFF.